Listed below are T cell receptor beta chains from one sample, sequenced in a study of shared clonotypes between healthy human individuals. Libraries were prepared by immunoSEQ multiplex PCR; TCRdb keeps only in-frame clonotypes and omits some of them. The sample includes some 1,900,000 clones, approximately 94% of them seen just once. The sequenced sample was naive CD8+ T cells sorted from blood. Every receptor here comes from a man aged 18 to 29 in good health. CDR3s include the opening cysteine and the closing phenylalanine or tryptophan. Fields, in order: J gene, D gene, clone size, V gene, CDR3 protein, CDR3 DNA. A D gene is named only where the DNA matches it firmly. The listing skips clone size in some rows; elsewhere it reads once, few, many or a size class.

J gene: TRBJ1-5
D gene: .
clone size: .
V gene: TRBV6-5
CDR3 protein: CASSSGPHQPQHF
CDR3 DNA: TGTGCCAGCAGTTCCGGACCGCATCAGCCCCAGCATTTT

J gene: TRBJ2-2
D gene: TRBD2
clone size: .
V gene: TRBV7-9
CDR3 protein: CARETSGGTGELFF
CDR3 DNA: TGTGCCAGGGAGACTAGCGGGGGAACCGGGGAGCTGTTTTTT

J gene: TRBJ2-7
D gene: .
clone size: .
V gene: TRBV7-9
CDR3 protein: CASAWGPEQYF
CDR3 DNA: TGTGCCAGCGCCTGGGGTCCCGAGCAGTACTTC

J gene: TRBJ2-7
D gene: .
clone size: .
V gene: TRBV10-1
CDR3 protein: CASSPGPNPYEQYF
CDR3 DNA: TGCGCCAGCAGCCCGGGACCCAATCCCTACGAGCAGTACTTC

J gene: TRBJ2-7
D gene: TRBD2
clone size: once
V gene: TRBV7-8
CDR3 protein: CASSLAMIGTSGFPNSSYEQYF
CDR3 DNA: TGTGCCAGCAGCTTAGCGATGATTGGGACTAGCGGGTTCCCCAATAGCTCCTACGAGCAGTACTTC

J gene: TRBJ2-3
D gene: .
clone size: .
V gene: TRBV2
CDR3 protein: CASRSEQPLGGTDTQYF
CDR3 DNA: TGTGCCAGCAGATCGGAACAGCCACTCGGGGGAACAGATACGCAGTATTTT

J gene: TRBJ2-5
D gene: .
clone size: once
V gene: TRBV4-1
CDR3 protein: CASSQVGEAPSQYF
CDR3 DNA: TGCGCCAGCAGCCAAGTAGGCGAAGCTCCTTCCCAGTACTTC

J gene: TRBJ2-3
D gene: TRBD2
clone size: .
V gene: TRBV7-7
CDR3 protein: CASSPTSGTSDTQYF
CDR3 DNA: TGTGCTAGCAGCCCTACTAGCGGGACGTCAGATACGCAGTATTTT

J gene: TRBJ1-5
D gene: .
clone size: .
V gene: TRBV27
CDR3 protein: CASSLIGGGNQPQHF
CDR3 DNA: TGTGCCAGCAGTTTAATCGGGGGTGGCAATCAGCCCCAGCATTTT

J gene: TRBJ2-3
D gene: TRBD2
clone size: .
V gene: TRBV7-9
CDR3 protein: CASIPPELAVTDTQYF
CDR3 DNA: TGTGCCAGCATCCCACCCGAGCTAGCGGTCACAGATACGCAGTATTTT

J gene: TRBJ2-1
D gene: .
clone size: .
V gene: TRBV27
CDR3 protein: CASSLLSQLGADEQFF
CDR3 DNA: TGTGCCAGCAGTTTACTGTCCCAGCTGGGGGCAGATGAGCAGTTCTTC

J gene: TRBJ2-1
D gene: TRBD2
clone size: .
V gene: TRBV29-1
CDR3 protein: CSVLGLDYNEQFF
CDR3 DNA: TGCAGCGTCCTCGGACTAGATTACAATGAGCAGTTCTTC

J gene: TRBJ2-1
D gene: TRBD1
clone size: .
V gene: TRBV2
CDR3 protein: CASSSGQGQNEQFF
CDR3 DNA: TGTGCCAGCAGTTCGGGACAGGGTCAGAATGAGCAGTTCTTC

J gene: TRBJ1-1
D gene: .
clone size: .
V gene: TRBV4-3
CDR3 protein: CASSQEWGPGGAFF
CDR3 DNA: TGCGCCAGCAGCCAAGAGTGGGGGCCCGGGGGGGCTTTCTTT

J gene: TRBJ2-3
D gene: .
clone size: .
V gene: TRBV18
CDR3 protein: CASSPVGNTDTQYF
CDR3 DNA: TGTGCCAGCTCACCAGTTGGGAACACAGATACGCAGTATTTT

J gene: TRBJ2-7
D gene: .
clone size: .
V gene: TRBV5-1
CDR3 protein: CASSLDGLPGGEQYF
CDR3 DNA: TGCGCCAGCAGCTTGGACGGCCTCCCTGGCGGGGAGCAGTACTTC

J gene: TRBJ2-7
D gene: .
clone size: .
V gene: TRBV6-5
CDR3 protein: CASRSGGEQYF
CDR3 DNA: TGTGCCAGCAGATCTGGGGGCGAGCAGTACTTC

J gene: TRBJ2-3
D gene: .
clone size: .
V gene: TRBV5-1
CDR3 protein: CASSLYFSADTQYF
CDR3 DNA: TGCGCCAGCAGCTTGTACTTTTCAGCAGATACGCAGTATTTT

J gene: TRBJ2-2
D gene: .
clone size: .
V gene: TRBV28
CDR3 protein: CASRLGGELFF
CDR3 DNA: TGTGCCAGCCGACTGGGCGGGGAGCTGTTTTTT

J gene: TRBJ1-1
D gene: TRBD1
clone size: .
V gene: TRBV13
CDR3 protein: CASSSRGLLYTEAFF
CDR3 DNA: TGTGCCAGCAGTTCCAGGGGGCTTCTGTACACTGAAGCTTTCTTT

J gene: TRBJ2-7
D gene: .
clone size: .
V gene: TRBV9
CDR3 protein: CASSVEPSRAYEQYF
CDR3 DNA: TGTGCCAGCAGCGTAGAACCCTCCAGAGCCTACGAGCAGTACTTC

J gene: TRBJ2-3
D gene: .
clone size: .
V gene: TRBV7-2
CDR3 protein: CASSLERYTQYF
CDR3 DNA: TGTGCCAGCAGCTTAGAGAGGTATACGCAGTATTTT

J gene: TRBJ1-4
D gene: .
clone size: .
V gene: TRBV5-6
CDR3 protein: CASSLSHIGINEKLFF
CDR3 DNA: TGTGCCAGCAGCTTGTCCCATATCGGAATTAATGAAAAACTGTTTTTT

J gene: TRBJ2-7
D gene: .
clone size: .
V gene: TRBV7-8
CDR3 protein: CASRSVYEQYF
CDR3 DNA: TGTGCCAGCCGTTCGGTTTACGAGCAGTACTTC

J gene: TRBJ2-3
D gene: TRBD2
clone size: .
V gene: TRBV5-6
CDR3 protein: CASTLGTSWVSTDTQYF
CDR3 DNA: TGTGCCAGCACCTTAGGGACTAGCTGGGTTAGCACAGATACGCAGTATTTT

J gene: TRBJ2-1
D gene: .
clone size: .
V gene: TRBV5-1
CDR3 protein: CASSLGQVSYNEQFF
CDR3 DNA: TGCGCCAGCAGCTTGGGACAGGTCAGCTACAATGAGCAGTTCTTC

J gene: TRBJ2-5
D gene: .
clone size: once
V gene: TRBV6-1
CDR3 protein: CASRLTGWETQYF
CDR3 DNA: TGTGCCAGCAGGTTAACAGGGTGGGAGACCCAGTACTTC

J gene: TRBJ2-5
D gene: .
clone size: .
V gene: TRBV4-3
CDR3 protein: CASSQVEGETQYF
CDR3 DNA: TGCGCCAGCAGCCAAGTGGAGGGGGAGACCCAGTACTTC

J gene: TRBJ2-7
D gene: .
clone size: .
V gene: TRBV10-1
CDR3 protein: CASHGAFLYEQYF
CDR3 DNA: TGCGCCAGCCACGGGGCCTTCCTCTACGAGCAGTACTTC

J gene: TRBJ2-3
D gene: TRBD2
clone size: .
V gene: TRBV4-1
CDR3 protein: CASSPGLAGTQYF
CDR3 DNA: TGCGCCAGCAGCCCTGGACTAGCCGGTACGCAGTATTTT

J gene: TRBJ2-5
D gene: TRBD2
clone size: .
V gene: TRBV4-1
CDR3 protein: CANSQGEGLASETQYF
CDR3 DNA: TGCGCCAACAGCCAAGGGGAGGGACTAGCGTCGGAGACCCAGTACTTC

J gene: TRBJ2-2
D gene: .
clone size: .
V gene: TRBV30
CDR3 protein: CAWSDTGELFF
CDR3 DNA: TGTGCCTGGAGCGATACCGGGGAGCTGTTTTTT

J gene: TRBJ2-7
D gene: TRBD2
clone size: .
V gene: TRBV5-1
CDR3 protein: CASSLRSGDYEQYF
CDR3 DNA: TGCGCCAGCAGCTTGCGGAGCGGGGACTACGAGCAGTACTTC

J gene: TRBJ1-1
D gene: .
clone size: .
V gene: TRBV7-8
CDR3 protein: CASSLWGEDTEAFF
CDR3 DNA: TGTGCCAGCAGCTTATGGGGGGAAGACACTGAAGCTTTCTTT

J gene: TRBJ2-7
D gene: TRBD1
clone size: .
V gene: TRBV28
CDR3 protein: CASSGTGTGAYEQYF
CDR3 DNA: TGTGCCAGCAGTGGAACCGGGACAGGAGCCTACGAGCAGTACTTC

J gene: TRBJ2-7
D gene: .
clone size: once
V gene: TRBV9
CDR3 protein: CASSVDPGLPHEQYF
CDR3 DNA: TGTGCCAGCAGCGTAGATCCGGGCCTACCCCACGAGCAGTACTTC

J gene: TRBJ2-7
D gene: TRBD2
clone size: .
V gene: TRBV19
CDR3 protein: CASSPGLAGNNEQYF
CDR3 DNA: TGTGCCAGTAGTCCTGGCCTAGCGGGAAACAACGAGCAGTACTTC

J gene: TRBJ1-2
D gene: .
clone size: .
V gene: TRBV7-9
CDR3 protein: CASSLVAVVVNYGYTF
CDR3 DNA: TGTGCCAGCAGCTTAGTTGCAGTAGTCGTTAACTATGGCTACACCTTC

J gene: TRBJ2-1
D gene: .
clone size: .
V gene: TRBV6-5
CDR3 protein: CASTQTGGEQFF
CDR3 DNA: TGTGCCAGCACCCAGACAGGAGGTGAGCAGTTCTTC

J gene: TRBJ1-6
D gene: .
clone size: .
V gene: TRBV27
CDR3 protein: CASSPAQGYSPLHF
CDR3 DNA: TGTGCCAGCAGTCCGGCGCAGGGGTATTCACCCCTCCACTTT

J gene: TRBJ2-3
D gene: TRBD2
clone size: .
V gene: TRBV6-6
CDR3 protein: CASGPAGGDTQYF
CDR3 DNA: TGTGCCAGCGGCCCCGCGGGGGGAGATACGCAGTATTTT

J gene: TRBJ2-7
D gene: TRBD2
clone size: .
V gene: TRBV6-5
CDR3 protein: CASSFSGENSYEQYF
CDR3 DNA: TGTGCCAGCAGTTTTAGCGGGGAAAACTCCTACGAGCAGTACTTC

J gene: TRBJ1-1
D gene: .
clone size: .
V gene: TRBV6-6
CDR3 protein: CASSYLTGVNTEAFF
CDR3 DNA: TGTGCCAGCAGTTACCTGACGGGGGTGAACACTGAAGCTTTCTTT

J gene: TRBJ2-3
D gene: .
clone size: .
V gene: TRBV30
CDR3 protein: CAWTGLRPDTQYF
CDR3 DNA: TGTGCCTGGACAGGTTTAAGGCCAGATACGCAGTATTTT

J gene: TRBJ2-3
D gene: .
clone size: .
V gene: TRBV5-4
CDR3 protein: CASSPDSTDTQYF
CDR3 DNA: TGTGCCAGCAGCCCAGACAGCACAGATACGCAGTATTTT

J gene: TRBJ2-3
D gene: .
clone size: .
V gene: TRBV7-9
CDR3 protein: CASSLGLAADTQYF
CDR3 DNA: TGTGCCAGCAGCTTAGGGCTAGCCGCAGATACGCAGTATTTT

J gene: TRBJ1-2
D gene: .
clone size: .
V gene: TRBV4-3
CDR3 protein: CASSQDRRFDLSRHGYTF
CDR3 DNA: TGCGCCAGCAGCCAAGATAGGCGGTTTGACTTATCACGTCATGGCTACACCTTC

J gene: TRBJ2-5
D gene: .
clone size: once
V gene: TRBV5-4
CDR3 protein: CASSLHPGLQETQYF
CDR3 DNA: TGTGCCAGCAGCTTGCACCCGGGACTGCAAGAGACCCAGTACTTC

J gene: TRBJ2-7
D gene: TRBD1
clone size: .
V gene: TRBV5-3
CDR3 protein: CARSSKGANKVHEQYF
CDR3 DNA: TGTGCCAGAAGCTCGAAGGGGGCCAATAAAGTCCACGAGCAGTACTTC